This T cell receptor (beta chain) was found in a study of cytomegalovirus exposure and HLA in healthy donors (dated by TCRdb to the late 2010s). Context from the whole study: In an earlier analysis of some 550 of the donors, 276 Gb of sequence data and about 110 million unique TCR beta sequences from 180 million or so T cells were reported. In an earlier analysis of roughly 600 of the donors, high-throughput TCR beta sequencing was used to judge whether each TCR beta V gene segment behaved as functional or pseudogenic. Using immunosequencing, the study profiled T cell repertoires from 500 to 800 subjects and related those repertoires to cytomegalovirus serostatus. All discovery cohort repertoires had been generated using a single sequencing platform. Besides the first cohort of approximately 670 subjects, a separate validation cohort made up of some 110 different subjects was used. A later genetic analysis took genome-wide SNP genotypes for about 65% of the 666 donors and used that subset as a discovery cohort. Rather than using new phenotypic data, the later analysis identified candidate immune exposures from TCR beta sequences and from how often those sequences occurred across donors. Among some 400 genotyped donors of the cohort, an average of around 250,000 unique TCR beta nucleotide sequences was sequenced per donor, of which approximately 18% were non-productive. Roughly 5 DR-DQ haplotypes were handled as single units for association and clustering because linkage in the cohort was strong. To study patterns of TCR occurrence, a later analysis re-analyzed previously published TCR beta repertoires from 666 donors and added high-resolution HLA genotyping. Typing coverage varied by locus: roughly 620-640 donors for A, B, C, DRB1 and DQB1; approximately 500 for DQA1; 600 to 610 for DPA1; fewer than 480 for DPB1. Approximately 300 gigabases of sequencing data and 70 million to 100 million unique TCR sequences were included in an early release covering 550 to 800 HLA-typed donors. To predict cytomegalovirus infection status, the study brought together high-throughput TCR immunosequencing, statistical association of individual TCRs with disease status, and machine learning. Among the roughly 400 genotyped donors, around 81% belonged to the genetic ancestry cluster associated with self-reported Caucasian donors. Donor age, sex, ethnicity and CMV serostatus were compiled together with the repertoire data. The study aimed to test whether signatures of past pathogen exposure could be identified by cataloging public T cell receptors. Class I and class II HLA loci were covered by the typing at four-digit resolution.

Library preparation was by the immunoSEQ multiplex PCR assay. For the multiplex PCR, a mixture combining 60 forward primers for TCR Vbeta segments and 13 reverse primers for TCR Jbeta segments was used. A multiplex PCR assay on genomic DNA amplified the CDR3 region of rearranged TCR beta genes. On the Illumina HiSeq System, the amplified TCR beta libraries were sequenced as 87-base-pair reads. From the authors' description of their analysis: Across the 666 repertoires, a later analysis counted tens of millions of unique TCR beta chains, roughly 11 million of which were shared by at least two donors. To remove PCR and sequencing errors, raw reads were error-corrected and collapsed into unique sequences using a nearest-neighbor algorithm that merged closely related sequences. V, D and J gene segments were assigned by aligning CDR3 sequences to IMGT reference sequences. For a sequence to be retained, a match of at least six nucleotides to both a V gene segment and a J gene segment was required. Rearrangements were classified as productive when the CDR3 lacked stop codons and remained in frame with V and J, and all other rearrangements were classified as non-productive. Following IMGT convention, CDR3 was defined as the stretch from the second conserved V-encoded cysteine to the conserved J-encoded phenylalanine. Sequences without an unambiguous match to a single V gene segment were excluded from the earlier analysis of about 600 of the donors. An earlier analysis of fewer than 650 of the donors classified V segments as functional when productive rearrangements were above 56.7% and as segregating when the standard deviation between donors was above 5%. To diagnose cytomegalovirus status from the catalog of TCR beta chain sequences, a statistical classification framework was built. V and J gene assignment, in a later analysis, came from comparing TCR nucleotide sequences with IMGT/GENE-DB human TR gene sequences. Using the TCRdist pipeline, a later analysis assigned CDR3 sequences along with most-parsimonious VDJ recombination scenarios. In a later analysis, every TCR beta chain was defined by the combination of its CDR3 amino acid sequence and its V-gene family, and reads without a unique V-gene family were dropped. In a later analysis, a few hundred highly shared, low-generation-probability nucleotide sequences were removed to address suspected cross-contamination and a sequencing artifact. For each public chain, a later analysis derived a clonal expansion index from normalized ranks of inferred template counts within each repertoire. A later analysis computed generation probabilities with a VDJ recombination model fitted to out-of-frame rearrangements, and checked the results against IGoR. In a later analysis, hypergeometric tests were used to score TCR-TCR, TCR-HLA and TCR-CMV co-occurrence, with a repertoire-size bias correction applied to TCR pairs. In a later analysis, false discovery rates were estimated by permuting HLA or CMV assignments 20 times. A later analysis grouped co-occurring TCRs with DBSCAN, adding TCRdist sequence similarity when clustering within HLA-allele-positive subsets. Repertoires with fewer than 30,000 or more than 120,000 public chains, plus five repertoires with anomalous nucleotide sharing, were excluded from co-occurrence clustering. Sourced from immuneACCESS, this table was stored by TCRdb with only in-frame sequences that have V and J called. A share of the clones is absent; for the studies checked, an unresolved V gene accounts for under half, and the remainder has no known explanation. D and trimming were read from the DNA, whereas the V and J calls and clone size are those reported in that table. The sample table holds approximately 100,000 clones, of which about 70% were seen once. 2.6% of the sample is held by the ten biggest clonotypes.

Regarding this clone: Its antigen is unknown. No base qualities exist here, and no much larger clone lies one base off it.

The cohort was made up of approximately 670 healthy bone marrow donors. All cohort members were sampled while nominally healthy, although unrecorded immune exposures were likely present. The donor was CMV seropositive and was included in the group of 250 to 350 seropositive cohort members. Every donor gave a peripheral blood sample, and the peripheral blood mononuclear cells from that sample were used for TCR beta sequencing. Genomic DNA was extracted from the blood cell samples with the Qiagen DNeasy Blood Extraction Kit. General study outcomes and caveats: A later genetic analysis reported fewer N-insertions in productive TCRs among donors in an Asian-associated ancestry cluster than the roughly 670-donor mean. Compared with equally common non-associated chains, HLA-associated TCR beta chains in a later analysis were more clonally expanded and had lower generation probabilities. Correlated functional status among segregating V segments might reflect linkage disequilibrium, but an unknown experimental factor could not be ruled out. The study gave a list of 150 to 200 TCR beta chains associated with cytomegalovirus. The earlier analysis of approximately 590 of the donors excluded roughly 17 rarely observed V segments, including chromosome 9 orphons, because counts were too low. A few of the identified cytomegalovirus-associated TCR beta chains were confirmed in vitro to be specific for cytomegalovirus antigens. According to a later analysis, TCR association rates differed among HLA loci, with DRB1 alleles showing the most associated TCRs and HLA-C alleles showing the fewest. Some IMGT-functional V segments, including TRBV6-2 and TRBV6-3, could not be told apart with the 87-base-pair reads, so those segments were excluded. The authors suggested that the approach could potentially be extended to other disease states and immunological phenotypes. An association between a missense DCLRE1C variant and V-gene and J-gene trimming of TCR beta chains was found in a later genetic analysis and replicated in an independent cohort. The sequencing pipeline was judged likely to have produced a cluster of highly shared sequence variants as a technical artifact. The presence/absence analyses assumed that sequencing depth was roughly uniform across donors, and that assumption may not be true. Most TCR sequences were observed very rarely across donors, whereas some public TCRs were present in many individuals. CMV serostatus was the only immune exposure information available for the cohort. HLA typing was unavailable for some donors at each locus, so association tests used only the typed subset. An earlier analysis of around 540 of the donors showed that most TCR beta V segments appeared in productive rearrangements either about 87% or about 30% of the time, which broadly matched IMGT annotations. Only TCR beta chains were sequenced in this cohort, and the absence of alpha or paired-chain data limited detectable features. Specific HLA alleles were associated with over 15,000 TCR beta sequences at a false discovery rate of 0.05 in a later analysis. In a later analysis, most CMV-associated TCR beta chains were found to appear HLA-restricted, with HLA associations seemingly driven largely by CMV exposure. The classifier was reported to diagnose cytomegalovirus status with high specificity and sensitivity in both the original and validation cohorts. A further reported finding was that TCR beta sequences accurately predicted the HLA-A and HLA-B alleles for most subjects in the first cohort. Several of the top co-occurrence clusters appeared to be linked to parvovirus B19, influenza, CMV and Epstein-Barr virus, according to a later analysis. Strong co-occurrence of HLA alleles, especially DR and DQ, made assigning TCR associations to individual alleles difficult.

From the germline V gene, CDR1 is MNHEY and CDR2 is SVGAGI. The CDR3 runs 12 residues from the cysteine to the phenylalanine. Only CDR3 DNA is held: 36 bases, read in frame from base 1. V and J are truncated by 5 bases and 9 bases respectively, leaving an intervening sequence of 14 bases. The clonotype originates from a man aged 45-60 years in good health and CMV-seropositive. Sequenced input: PBMCs. The chain links TRBV6-5 with TRBJ2-7; a weak D assignment points to TRBD1 (5 bases agree). The CDR3 has the sequence CASSPGRQGQYF. The DNA sequence reads TGTGCCAGCAGTCCCGGACGGCAGGGGCAGTACTTC.